This T cell receptor (beta chain) was sequenced in a study of CD8+CD57+ T cells in acquired aplastic anemia. The CDR3 sequence is 19 residues long. Germline V gene sequence: CDR1 LNHDA, CDR2 SQIVND (reference sequence). Between the trimmed V and J ends, which lost 0 bases and 4 bases, there was a span of 19 bases. This clonotype was detected many times. TCR beta VDJ and CDR3 profiling used genomic DNA as template. TCRdb analysed the reads with MiXCR anew, one entry per CDR3 protein. The sample records about 200,000 distinct CDR3 sequences, 65% being singletons. Sequencing involved patients with CD8+CD57+ cell expansion previously shown by flow cytometry.

Sequenced sample: sorted CD4+, CD8+, or CD8+CD57+ T cells (not recorded which) from PBMCs. The gene calls are TRBV19 and TRBJ1-6; possible D gene TRBD1, 6 bases. The TCR comes from a human donor with aplastic anemia. The CDR3 DNA reads as TGTGCCAGTAGTATAGAACACCCGCGAAACAGGGATTATAATTCACCCCTCCACTTT. It is translated as CASSIEHPRNRDYNSPLHF.